These T cell receptor beta chains were read from a single sample in a study of breast tumors, draining lymph nodes, adjacent tissues. TCRdb re-called the multiplex PCR reads with MiXCR, one entry per CDR3 protein. The table lists 200,000 or so distinct CDR3 sequences, roughly 31% of them singletons. Sequenced: axillary lymph node tissue. These TCRs come from a female donor with breast cancer. Some clones in this sample may be carry-over from other donors' samples. CDR3s include the opening cysteine and the closing phenylalanine or tryptophan. The D gene is left open where the match is weak. Expanded clones get a size class; other rows say once, few or many, or leave the size out.

v_call,j_call,d_call,clone_size,cdr3_aa,cdr3_nt
TRBV20-1,TRBJ2-2,TRBD2,NA,CSARGAGVSTGELFF,TGCAGTGCTAGAGGAGCGGGAGTAAGCACCGGGGAGCTGTTTTTT
TRBV12-3/TRBV12-4,TRBJ2-1,NA,many,CASSGQGWINEQFF,TGTGCCAGCAGTGGGCAGGGTTGGATCAATGAGCAGTTCTTC
TRBV30,TRBJ2-2,NA,few,CAALGGDAGELFF,TGTGCCGCCTTAGGGGGAGACGCCGGGGAGCTGTTTTTT
TRBV3-1,TRBJ2-3,TRBD2,NA,CASSQASGRALSTDTQYF,TGTGCCAGCAGCCAAGCTAGCGGGAGGGCCCTTAGCACAGATACGCAGTATTTT
TRBV30,TRBJ2-5,NA,many,CAWSGQVQETQYF,TGTGCCTGGAGTGGACAGGTACAAGAGACCCAGTACTTC
TRBV7-8,TRBJ2-6,NA,many,CASSLGQFSGANVLTF,TGTGCCAGCAGCTTAGGCCAGTTCTCTGGGGCCAACGTCCTGACTTTC
TRBV28,TRBJ1-6,NA,many,CASRRAPYNSPLHF,TGTGCCAGCAGACGGGCACCGTATAATTCACCCCTCCACTTT
TRBV7-3,TRBJ2-1,TRBD2,many,CASRTSGGDNEQFF,TGTGCCAGCAGAACTAGCGGGGGGGACAATGAGCAGTTCTTC
TRBV9,TRBJ1-4,NA,many,CASSPRQAADEKLFF,TGTGCCAGCAGCCCCCGACAGGCTGCGGATGAAAAACTGTTTTTT
TRBV6-5,TRBJ2-3,NA,many,CASSASLTSPHTQYF,TGTGCCAGCAGTGCCTCCCTAACTAGCCCGCATACGCAGTATTTT
TRBV12-3/TRBV12-4,TRBJ2-3,NA,many,CASMGGLTDTQYF,TGTGCCAGCATGGGGGGACTCACAGATACGCAGTATTTT
TRBV5-4,TRBJ1-6,NA,NA,CASSSGGSGSPLHF,TGTGCCAGCAGCTCGGGGGGATCAGGTTCACCCCTCCACTTT